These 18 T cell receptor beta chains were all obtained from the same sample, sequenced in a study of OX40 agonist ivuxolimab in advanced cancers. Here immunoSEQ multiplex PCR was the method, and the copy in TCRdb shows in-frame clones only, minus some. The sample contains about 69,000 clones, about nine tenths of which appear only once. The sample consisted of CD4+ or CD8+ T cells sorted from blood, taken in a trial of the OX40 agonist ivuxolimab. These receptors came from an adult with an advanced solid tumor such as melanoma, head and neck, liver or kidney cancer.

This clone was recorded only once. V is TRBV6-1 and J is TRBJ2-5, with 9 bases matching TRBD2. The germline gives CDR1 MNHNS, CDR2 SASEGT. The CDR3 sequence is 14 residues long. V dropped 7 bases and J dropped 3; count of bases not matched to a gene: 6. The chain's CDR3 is CASNRREGKETQYF. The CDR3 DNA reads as TGTGCCAGCAATAGGCGGGAGGGGAAAGAGACCCAGTACTTC.

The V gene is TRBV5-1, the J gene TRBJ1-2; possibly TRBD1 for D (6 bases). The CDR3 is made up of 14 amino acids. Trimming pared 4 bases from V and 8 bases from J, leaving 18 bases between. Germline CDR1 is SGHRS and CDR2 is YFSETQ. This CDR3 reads CASSNGIQGRGYTF. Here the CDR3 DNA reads TGCGCCAGCAGCAACGGTATACAGGGACGGGGCTACACCTTC.

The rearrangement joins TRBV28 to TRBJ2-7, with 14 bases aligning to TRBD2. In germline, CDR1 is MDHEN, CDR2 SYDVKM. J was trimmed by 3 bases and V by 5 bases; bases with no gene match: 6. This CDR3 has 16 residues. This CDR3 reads CASSAEGLAGVYEQYF. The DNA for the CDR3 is TGTGCCAGCAGTGCTGAGGGACTAGCGGGAGTCTACGAGCAGTACTTC.

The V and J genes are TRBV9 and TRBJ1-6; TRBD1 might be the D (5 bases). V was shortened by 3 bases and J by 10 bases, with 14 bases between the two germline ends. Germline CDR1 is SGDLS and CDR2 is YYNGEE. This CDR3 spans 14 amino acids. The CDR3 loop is CASSEEGLRSPLHF. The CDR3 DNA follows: TGTGCCAGCAGCGAGGAGGGACTAAGATCACCCCTCCACTTT.

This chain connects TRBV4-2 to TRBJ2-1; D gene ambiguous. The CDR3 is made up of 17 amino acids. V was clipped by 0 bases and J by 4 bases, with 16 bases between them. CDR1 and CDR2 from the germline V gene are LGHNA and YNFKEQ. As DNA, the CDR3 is TGTGCCAGCAGCCAAGAATGGGTCCAGGTTACATACAATGAGCAGTTCTTC. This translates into CASSQEWVQVTYNEQFF.

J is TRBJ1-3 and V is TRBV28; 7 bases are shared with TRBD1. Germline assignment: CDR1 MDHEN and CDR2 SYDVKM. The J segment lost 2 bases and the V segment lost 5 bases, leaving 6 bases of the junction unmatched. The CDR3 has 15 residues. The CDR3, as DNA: TGTGCCAGCAGTGGATGGGACAGAGCTGGAAACACCATATATTTT. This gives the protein CASSGWDRAGNTIYF.

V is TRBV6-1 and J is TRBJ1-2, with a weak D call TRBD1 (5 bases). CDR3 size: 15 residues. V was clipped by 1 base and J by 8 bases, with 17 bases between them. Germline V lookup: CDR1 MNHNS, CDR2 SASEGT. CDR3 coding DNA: TGTGCCAGCAGTGAAGGCGGTCACCGCCGGGGGGGCTACACCTTC. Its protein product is CASSEGGHRRGGYTF.

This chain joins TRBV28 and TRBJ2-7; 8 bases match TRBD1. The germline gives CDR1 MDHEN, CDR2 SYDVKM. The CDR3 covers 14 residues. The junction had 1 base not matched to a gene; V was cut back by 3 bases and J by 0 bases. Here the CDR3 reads CASSFQGASYEQYF. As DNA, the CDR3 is TGTGCCAGCAGTTTTCAGGGGGCCTCCTACGAGCAGTACTTC.

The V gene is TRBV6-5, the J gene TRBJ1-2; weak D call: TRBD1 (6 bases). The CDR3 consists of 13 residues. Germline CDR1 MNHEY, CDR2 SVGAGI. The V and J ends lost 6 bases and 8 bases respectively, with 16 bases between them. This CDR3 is CASSRREGEGYTF. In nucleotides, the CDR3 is TGTGCCAGCAGCCGAAGGGAGGGGGAAGGCTACACCTTC.

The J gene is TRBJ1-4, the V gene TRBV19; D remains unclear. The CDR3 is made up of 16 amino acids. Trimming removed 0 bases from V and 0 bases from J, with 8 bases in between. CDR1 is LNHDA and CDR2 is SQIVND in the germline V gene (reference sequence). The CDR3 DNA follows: TGTGCCAGTAGTATAGAAGGGAGAACAACTAATGAAAAACTGTTTTTT. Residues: CASSIEGRTTNEKLFF.

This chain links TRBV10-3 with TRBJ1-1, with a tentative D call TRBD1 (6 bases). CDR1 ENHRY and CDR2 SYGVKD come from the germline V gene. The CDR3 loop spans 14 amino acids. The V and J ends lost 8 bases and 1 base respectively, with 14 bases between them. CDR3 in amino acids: CAIGSRGQNTEAFF. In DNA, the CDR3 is TGTGCCATCGGAAGCCGGGGGCAGAACACTGAAGCTTTCTTT.

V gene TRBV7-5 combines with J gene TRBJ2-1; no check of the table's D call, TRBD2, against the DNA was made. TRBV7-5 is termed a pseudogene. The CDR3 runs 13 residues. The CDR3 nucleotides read TGTGCCAGCAGCCCCCAGACTAGCAATGAGCAGTTCTTC. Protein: CASSPQTSNEQFF.

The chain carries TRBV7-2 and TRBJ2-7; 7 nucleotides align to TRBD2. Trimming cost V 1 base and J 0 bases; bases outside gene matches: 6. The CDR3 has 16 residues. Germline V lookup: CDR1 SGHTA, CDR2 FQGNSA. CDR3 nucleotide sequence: TGTGCCAGCAGCTTAGGGGCTAGCGGAATCTCCTACGAGCAGTACTTC. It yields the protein CASSLGASGISYEQYF.

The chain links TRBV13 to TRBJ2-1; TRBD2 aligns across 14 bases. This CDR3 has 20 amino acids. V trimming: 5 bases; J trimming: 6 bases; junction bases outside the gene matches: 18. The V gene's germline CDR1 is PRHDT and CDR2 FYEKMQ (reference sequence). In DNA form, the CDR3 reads TGTGCCAGCAGCCGTCCCTCGACTAGCGGGAGGGCCTTTGAATCCAATGAGCAGTTCTTC. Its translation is CASSRPSTSGRAFESNEQFF. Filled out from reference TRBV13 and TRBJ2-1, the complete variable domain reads AAGVIQSPRHLIKEKRETATLKCYPIPRHDTVYWYQQGPGQDPQFLISFYEKMQSDKGSIPDRFSAQQFSDYHSELNMSSLELGDSALYFCASSRPSTSGRAFESNEQFFGPGTRLTVL.

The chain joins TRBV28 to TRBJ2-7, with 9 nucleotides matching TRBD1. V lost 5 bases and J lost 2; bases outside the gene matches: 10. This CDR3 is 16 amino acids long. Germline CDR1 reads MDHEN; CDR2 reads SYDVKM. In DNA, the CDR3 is TGTGCCAGCAGTGCGCCCGGGACAGGGTACACCTACGAGCAGTACTTC. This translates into CASSAPGTGYTYEQYF.

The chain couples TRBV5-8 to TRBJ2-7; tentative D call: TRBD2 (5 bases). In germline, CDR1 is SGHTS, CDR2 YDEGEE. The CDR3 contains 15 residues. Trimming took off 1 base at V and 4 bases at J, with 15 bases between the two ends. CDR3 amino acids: CASSLLKTSRYEQYF. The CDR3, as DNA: TGTGCCAGCAGCTTGTTAAAAACTAGTAGGTACGAGCAGTACTTC.

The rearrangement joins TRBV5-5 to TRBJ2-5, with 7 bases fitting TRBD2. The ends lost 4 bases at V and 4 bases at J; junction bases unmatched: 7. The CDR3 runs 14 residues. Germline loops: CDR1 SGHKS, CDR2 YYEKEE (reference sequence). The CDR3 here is CASSPGAGAETQYF. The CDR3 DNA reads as TGTGCCAGCAGCCCCGGGGCGGGAGCAGAGACCCAGTACTTC. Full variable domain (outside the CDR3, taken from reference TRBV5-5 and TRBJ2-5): DAGVTQSPTHLIKTRGQQVTLRCSPISGHKSVSWYQQVLGQGPQFIFQYYEKEERGRGNFPDRFSARQFPNYSSELNVNALLLGDSALYLCASSPGAGAETQYFGPGTRLLVL.

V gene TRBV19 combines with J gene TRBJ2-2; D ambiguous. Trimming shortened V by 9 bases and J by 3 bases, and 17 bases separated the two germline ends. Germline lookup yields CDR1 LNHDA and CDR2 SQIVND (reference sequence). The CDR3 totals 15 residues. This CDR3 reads CASTFRPAYTGELFF. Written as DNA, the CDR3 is TGTGCCAGCACCTTTCGGCCGGCCTACACCGGGGAGCTGTTTTTT.